The 15 T cell receptor beta chains below come from one sample, sequenced in a study of cytomegalovirus exposure and HLA in healthy donors. PCR primers comprised 60 Vbeta and 13 Jbeta primers. Clones were sequenced by immunoSEQ multiplex PCR, and TCRdb holds only the in-frame ones, with some missing. The sample yields some 160,000 clones, roughly 80% seen once. The sequenced sample consisted of PBMCs. These receptors originate from a male donor in good health and CMV-seronegative.

About this clone itself: The sample contains more than one DNA sequence encoding this CDR3. This chain links TRBV6-5 with TRBJ1-1; 8 bases are shared with TRBD1. Germline V CDR1 and CDR2: MNHEY, SVGAGI. V lost 6 bases and J lost 5; bases outside the gene matches: 5. The CDR3 contains 13 residues. In DNA, the CDR3 is TGTGCCAGCAGCTACACAGGGGGGACTGAAGCTTTCTTT. It yields the protein CASSYTGGTEAFF.

In its sample, this clone was seen a few times. V and J are TRBV5-4 and TRBJ2-5, with no clear D. The J call may not be correct, given that the DNA end is closer to TRBJ2-7. CDR3 size: 13 residues. The germline CDR1 and CDR2 sequences are SGHNT and YYREEE (reference sequence). This CDR3 reads CASSLPESYEQYF. CDR3 coding DNA: TGTGCCAGCAGCTTACCCGAAAGCTACGAGCAGTACTTC.

The V gene is TRBV6-5, the J gene TRBJ1-2; D gene unclear. The ends were cut back, 0 bases at V and 7 bases at J, with 9 bases in the middle. CDR1 and CDR2 (germline): MNHEY, SVGAGI. This CDR3 contains 13 residues. The chain's CDR3 is CASSYSNGGGYTF. CDR3 DNA sequence: TGTGCCAGCAGTTACTCGAACGGAGGTGGCTACACCTTC.

The V call is TRBV5-4, the J call TRBJ2-1; tentatively, D is TRBD2 (5 bases). With 1 base removed from V and 1 base from J, the gap between germline ends came to 9 bases. CDR1 is SGHNT, CDR2 YYREEE, per germline (reference sequence). The CDR3 is made up of 15 amino acids. CDR3 sequence reads: CASSLSSPSYNEQFF. CDR3 sequence (DNA): TGTGCCAGCAGCTTGTCTAGCCCTTCCTACAATGAGCAGTTCTTC. Full variable domain (outside the CDR3, taken from reference TRBV5-4 and TRBJ2-1): ETGVTQSPTHLIKTRGQQVTLRCSSQSGHNTVSWYQQALGQGPQFIFQYYREEENGRGNFPPRFSGLQFPNYSSELNVNALELDDSALYLCASSLSSPSYNEQFFGPGTRLTVL.

V and J are TRBV19 and TRBJ2-2; TRBD1 aligns across 12 bases. V dropped 7 bases and J dropped 7; count of bases not matched to a gene: 10. CDR3 length: 16 amino acids. Germline loops: CDR1 LNHDA, CDR2 SQIVND (reference sequence). CDR3 protein: CASTPVGTGGFGELFF. In DNA form, the CDR3 reads TGTGCCAGTACCCCCGTCGGGACAGGGGGCTTCGGGGAGCTGTTTTTT.

V is TRBV4-2 and J is TRBJ2-1, with D possibly TRBD1 on 6 matching bases. Germline values: CDR1 LGHNA, CDR2 YNFKEQ. The CDR3 runs 16 residues. V was pared by 0 bases and J by 2 bases, with 11 bases between. CDR3 sequence (DNA): TGTGCCAGCAGCCAAGACGGACAGAGCGCCTACAATGAGCAGTTCTTC. This encodes CASSQDGQSAYNEQFF.

This clone has a single count. This chain joins TRBV4-3 and TRBJ2-7; TRBD1 agrees at 9 bases. Germline loops: CDR1 LGHNA, CDR2 YSLEER. This CDR3 is 16 amino acids long. V lost 4 bases and J lost 2; bases outside the gene matches: 9. Here the CDR3 DNA reads TGCGCCAGCAGCCGACAGCTCAGACAGGGGGCCTACGAGCAGTACTTC. Protein: CASSRQLRQGAYEQYF.

V usage is TRBV6-6 and J usage is TRBJ1-2; 7 nucleotides agree with TRBD1. Germline CDR1 and CDR2: MNHNY and SVGAGI (reference sequence). Trimming cost V 0 bases and J 2 bases; bases outside gene matches: 3. The CDR3 has 15 residues. For the CDR3, the DNA is TGTGCCAGCAGTTACTCGAGGGACAGAAACTATGGCTACACCTTC. This encodes CASSYSRDRNYGYTF.

This clone was counted a few times. This chain joins TRBV30 and TRBJ2-1; D possibly corresponds to TRBD1 (6 bases). The CDR3 consists of 14 residues. From germline, CDR1 is GTSNPN and CDR2 SVGIG (reference sequence). The V and J ends lost 3 bases and 3 bases respectively, with 12 bases between them. CDR3 in amino acids: CAWRGARFYNEQFF. The CDR3 DNA reads TGTGCCTGGAGGGGGGCGCGGTTCTACAATGAGCAGTTCTTC. The complete variable domain, with remaining parts taken from reference TRBV30 and TRBJ2-1, reads SQTIHQWPATLVQPVGSPLSLECTVEGTSNPNLYWYRQAAGRGLQLLFYSVGIGQISSEVPQNLSASRPQDRQFILSSKKLLLSDSGFYLCAWRGARFYNEQFFGPGTRLTVL.

V gene TRBV5-1 combines with J gene TRBJ2-5; D is possibly TRBD2 (6 bases). The germline V gene encodes CDR1 SGHRS and CDR2 YFSETQ. The V end was cut by 0 bases, the J end by 5 bases, with 14 bases between. CDR3 length: 15 amino acids. CDR3: CASSLEWPGGETQYF. The CDR3 DNA follows: TGCGCCAGCAGCTTGGAATGGCCCGGAGGGGAGACCCAGTACTTC.

This chain joins TRBV5-1 and TRBJ1-4, with 7 bases identical to TRBD1. Per germline, CDR1 SGHRS and CDR2 YFSETQ. V was clipped by 5 bases and J by 4 bases; unmatched bases: 11. The CDR3 is 16 residues long. CDR3: CASRLSWSGGNEKLFF. The DNA for the CDR3 is TGCGCCAGCAGACTGAGCTGGTCAGGGGGTAATGAAAAACTGTTTTTT. The full variable domain, rest sourced from reference TRBV5-1 and TRBJ1-4, is KAGVTQTPRYLIKTRGQQVTLSCSPISGHRSVSWYQQTPGQGLQFLFEYFSETQRNKGNFPGRFSGRQFSNSRSEMNVSTLELGDSALYLCASRLSWSGGNEKLFFGSGTQLSVL.

In DNA form, the CDR3 reads TGTGCCAGCAGCGAGACAGGGGCGTCCACCGGGGAGCTGTTTTTT. Translation gives CASSETGASTGELFF. V and J are TRBV6-4 and TRBJ2-2; 8 positions match TRBD1. V lost 6 bases to trimming and J lost 4 bases; unmatched junction nucleotides: 7. The CDR3 has 15 residues. Per germline, CDR1 MRHNA and CDR2 SNTAGT.

This clone was recorded a few times. The junction departs from the called germline gene at one end, perhaps through a read error. The V gene is TRBV7-7, the J gene TRBJ1-2; tentatively, D is TRBD1 (6 bases). The V gene's germline CDR1 is SSHAT and CDR2 FNYEAQ (reference sequence). This CDR3 region has 15 residues. The CDR3 reads CASSIRTGTPNGYTF. The DNA of the CDR3 is TGTGCTAGCAGCATCCGAACCGGGACACCAAATGGCTACACCTTC.

The chain combines TRBV18 with TRBJ2-2; 8 bases are a match to TRBD1. V lost 0 bases, J lost 3 bases, and 3 bases stayed unmatched. CDR1 is KGHSH, CDR2 LQKENI, per germline. The CDR3 extends over 16 amino acids. CDR3 residues: CASSPPNRGDTGELFF. The CDR3, as DNA: TGTGCCAGCTCACCACCGAACAGGGGGGACACCGGGGAGCTGTTTTTT.

The rearrangement joins TRBV5-1 to TRBJ1-5, with D tentatively TRBD1 (5 bases). V was pared by 0 bases and J by 6 bases, with 10 bases between. The CDR3 is made up of 14 amino acids. Per germline, CDR1 SGHRS and CDR2 YFSETQ. CDR3: CASSLAGPGQPQHF. In DNA form, the CDR3 reads TGCGCCAGCAGCTTGGCAGGGCCTGGTCAGCCCCAGCATTTT.